This TCR beta chain stems from a study of CD8 T cells in Susac syndrome. FACS enriched CD8+ TEMRA cells, while bulk CD8+ and CD4+ were negatively isolated. With random hexamers, 0.5 to 1 ug RNA was reverse transcribed. Amplification of TCR beta CDR3 spanned 54 Vbeta and 13 Jbeta via immunoSEQ multiplex PCR. TCRdb reanalysed the immunoSEQ multiplex PCR reads using MiXCR and keeps one entry per CDR3 protein. This table holds around 200,000 distinct CDR3 sequences, more than 85% found once. The TCR was taken from a human donor with multiple sclerosis. Input material: CD4+ T cells from PBMCs.

The CDR3 region is CASSFQQTSYEQYF. Here the CDR3 DNA reads TGCGCCAGCAGCTTCCAACAGACCTCCTACGAGCAGTACTTC. The chain employs TRBV5-1 and TRBJ2-7, with D unresolved. The CDR3 has 14 residues. V dropped 2 bases and J dropped 0 bases, with 9 bases sitting between them. Per germline, CDR1 SGHRS and CDR2 YFSETQ.